The clone carrying this T cell receptor (beta chain) was seen more than once but under ten times. The data were taken from a study of blood T cell repertoires in COVID-19. The wider study: T cells, B-cell-depleted T cells, or PBMCs supplied cDNA or gDNA.

The CDR3 is made up of 13 amino acids. With 5 bases clipped from V and 6 bases from J, the junction kept 4 bases outside the gene matches. Germline assignment: CDR1 MNHEY and CDR2 SVGAGI. This table comes from immunoSEQ multiplex PCR, and its TCRdb copy is limited to in-frame clones, with some not included. The sample shows 150,000 to 200,000 clones, approximately 80% of them seen only once. The sequence was collected from a woman aged 55-69 years with acute or convalescent COVID-19. The chain recombines TRBV6-5 with TRBJ2-7, with 10 bases matching TRBD1. The specimen was peripheral blood. The CDR3 region is CASSQDRGSEQYF. The DNA of the CDR3 is TGTGCCAGCAGTCAGGACAGGGGGTCCGAGCAGTACTTC.